A selection of T cell receptor beta chains follows, all from one sample in a study of identical twins. TCRdb re-called the 5' RACE reads through MiXCR, storing one row per CDR3 protein. The sample has approximately 300,000 distinct CDR3 sequences; roughly 10% are singletons. These data were also reused for a study on yellow fever vaccine responses in identical twins.

The specimen sequenced was CD8+ T cells sorted from blood. These receptors all stem from a woman between 18 and 29 years old in good health. CDR3s include the opening cysteine and the closing phenylalanine or tryptophan. A D gene is named only where the DNA matches it firmly. Size is stated for part of the rows, as once, few or many counts, or as a class when the clone is expanded.

D,V,J,size,length,DNA,CDR3
-,TRBV7-9,TRBJ2-1,many,14,TGTGCCAGCAGCTTAGTAGGCGTTGTCAATGAGCAGTTCTTC,CASSLVGVVNEQFF
-,TRBV5-6,TRBJ1-2,many,13,TGTGCCAGCAGCCCGGGACGGAACTATGGCTACACCTTC,CASSPGRNYGYTF
-,TRBV27,TRBJ2-2,many,16,TGTGCCAGCACTTCCTTTAGGGACCCCTACCGCGGGGAGCTGTTTTTT,CASTSFRDPYRGELFF
-,TRBV3-1,TRBJ2-7,-,14,TGTGCCAGCAGCCAACCGGGCAGTTCCTACGAGCAGTACTTC,CASSQPGSSYEQYF
TRBD2,TRBV12-3/TRBV12-4,TRBJ2-1,few,14,TGTGCCAGCAGGACCAGCGGGAGCTTCAATGAGCAGTTCTTC,CASRTSGSFNEQFF
-,TRBV7-9,TRBJ2-3,many,17,TGTGCCAGCAGCTACACCCGGATGACCGAGGAGGGAGGAACGCAGTATTTT,CASSYTRMTEEGGTQYF
TRBD1,TRBV12-3/TRBV12-4,TRBJ2-1,many,16,TGTGCCAGCAGTTTCGGGGACAGCTACTACATGGGTGAGCAGTTCTTC,CASSFGDSYYMGEQFF
-,TRBV3-1,TRBJ1-4,many,14,TGTGCCAGCAGCCACAGCTACGGTAATGAAAAACTGTTTTTT,CASSHSYGNEKLFF
TRBD2,TRBV20-1,TRBJ2-7,many,15,TGCAGTGCTAGAGATTTTGCGGGGGACTCCTACGAGCAGTACTTC,CSARDFAGDSYEQYF
-,TRBV29-1,TRBJ2-7,-,12,TGCAGCGTTGAAATGGAGGAGTACGAGCAGTACTTC,CSVEMEEYEQYF
-,TRBV7-9,TRBJ2-1,-,12,TGTGCCAGCAGCAAAGTCAGTGCTGAGCAGTTCTTC,CASSKVSAEQFF
TRBD1,TRBV29-1,TRBJ1-1,many,15,TGCAGCGCCCTGCGACCGGACAGGGAGAACACTGAAGCTTTCTTT,CSALRPDRENTEAFF
-,TRBV29-1,TRBJ2-7,-,14,TGCAGCGTTGTAGGAGGGGACAGAGCCTACGAGCAGTACTTC,CSVVGGDRAYEQYF
-,TRBV20-1,TRBJ2-1,many,13,TGCAGTGCTAGTCTACTAGCAGAGAATGAGCAGTTCTTC,CSASLLAENEQFF
-,TRBV4-3,TRBJ2-1,few,14,TGCGCCAGCAGCCAAACAACTACGGGATATGAGCAGTTCTTC,CASSQTTTGYEQFF
-,TRBV5-1,TRBJ2-5,-,14,TGCGCCAGCAGCCCACTAGACCCGCAAGAGACCCAGTACTTC,CASSPLDPQETQYF
TRBD1,TRBV7-9,TRBJ2-5,-,14,TGTGCCAGCAGCTCACGACAGGGTATACAGACCCAGTACTTC,CASSSRQGIQTQYF
-,TRBV11-2,TRBJ2-1,many,11,TGTGCCAGCAGCTGGGACAATGAGCAGTTCTTC,CASSWDNEQFF
TRBD1,TRBV7-9,TRBJ1-2,-,13,TGTGCCAGCAGCCCGGGACAGAACTATGGCTACACCTTC,CASSPGQNYGYTF
-,TRBV7-9,TRBJ2-2,few,17,TGTGCCAGCAGCTTAAGCCCAGGGGCAAGTTTCACCGGGGAGCTGTTTTTT,CASSLSPGASFTGELFF
TRBD2,TRBV7-9,TRBJ2-5,few,16,TGTGCCAGCAGCTCTAGGACTAGCACCTATGGGGAAGCCCAGTACTTC,CASSSRTSTYGEAQYF
TRBD2,TRBV6-5,TRBJ2-1,few,17,TGTGCCAGCAGTTACTCGAAAGCAGCGGGAACGAACAATGAGCAGTTCTTC,CASSYSKAAGTNNEQFF
TRBD2,TRBV9,TRBJ2-7,few,13,TGTGCCAGCAGCGCTAGCGGGAATTACGAGCAGTACTTC,CASSASGNYEQYF